The next 24 T cell receptor beta chains were all read from a single sample in a study of blood T cell repertoires in COVID-19. Sequencing used immunoSEQ multiplex PCR; TCRdb keeps in-frame clones, though not all of them. The data show about 23,000 clones, 75% to 95% seen once. The sequencing input was peripheral blood. These receptors came from a human donor in a cohort sampled during active COVID-19.

The chain joins TRBV9 to TRBJ1-4; no definite D call. The germline V gene has CDR1 SGDLS and CDR2 YYNGEE. V lost 1 base and J 3 bases, leaving 10 bases between the germline ends. CDR3 length: 15 amino acids. CDR3 residues: CASSVYGQANEKLFF. The CDR3, as DNA: TGTGCCAGCAGCGTATACGGTCAGGCTAATGAAAAACTGTTTTTT.

The chain uses TRBV9 and TRBJ2-5; possibly TRBD2 for D (6 bases). Germline lookup yields CDR1 SGDLS and CDR2 YYNGEE. The ends were cut back, 2 bases at V and 2 bases at J, with 13 bases in the middle. This CDR3 is built from 15 residues. CDR3 in DNA: TGTGCCAGCAGCGTCGGGTCGGGGGTACAAGAGACCCAGTACTTC. This sequence encodes CASSVGSGVQETQYF.

This clone was counted a single time. Written as DNA, the CDR3 is TGTGCCAGTAGTCCCAAACCCTTAGCGGGGGGGACCTACGAGCAGTACTTC. Translating it yields CASSPKPLAGGTYEQYF. The chain joins TRBV19 to TRBJ2-7, with TRBD2 matching 11 bases. The germline V gene encodes CDR1 LNHDA and CDR2 SQIVND (reference sequence). V trimming: 5 bases; J trimming: 2 bases; junction bases outside the gene matches: 11. CDR3 length: 17 residues. The variable domain in full, with the rest retrieved from reference TRBV19 and TRBJ2-7, is DGGITQSPKYLFRKEGQNVTLSCEQNLNHDAMYWYRQDPGQGLRLIYYSQIVNDFQKGDIAEGYSVSREKKESFPLTVTSAQKNPTAFYLCASSPKPLAGGTYEQYFGPGTRLTVT.

V is TRBV7-8 and J is TRBJ2-1; 8 bases match TRBD2. The CDR3 covers 14 residues. Germline CDR1 and CDR2: SGHVS and FQNEAQ. After removal of 3 bases from V and 5 bases from J, the junction contained 3 bases not matched to a gene. CDR3 loop: CASSFGGADNEQFF. As DNA, the CDR3 is TGTGCCAGCAGCTTCGGGGGGGCCGACAATGAGCAGTTCTTC.

This clone appeared a single time. The chain links TRBV7-2 to TRBJ1-1, with D perhaps TRBD1 (6 bases). V shed 5 bases and J shed 5 bases, with 15 bases lying between them. This CDR3 comprises 14 residues. In germline, CDR1 is SGHTA, CDR2 FQGNSA. CDR3 nucleotide sequence: TGTGCCAGCAGCGCGCAAGGGGGAACGACTGAAGCTTTCTTT. The encoded protein is CASSAQGGTTEAFF.

This chain connects TRBV6-5 to TRBJ1-2, with 8 bases identical to TRBD1. This CDR3 is built from 11 residues. Germline V gene sequence: CDR1 MNHEY, CDR2 SVGAGI. The J segment lost 6 bases and the V segment lost 10 bases, leaving 4 bases of the junction unmatched. The CDR3: CATGQGDGYTF. The CDR3 region has the DNA TGTGCCACCGGACAGGGTGATGGCTACACCTTC.

The V call is TRBV18, the J call TRBJ2-3; 9 bases align to TRBD1. After removal of 6 bases from V and 4 bases from J, the junction contained 8 bases not matched to a gene. CDR1 KGHSH and CDR2 LQKENI come from the germline V gene. The CDR3 runs 15 residues. The CDR3 DNA reads TGTGCCAGCTCCCGACGAACAGGGGGCGCAGATACGCAGTATTTT. It specifies CASSRRTGGADTQYF.

The rearrangement links TRBV1 to TRBJ2-3; TRBD2, the table's D call, was not compared with the DNA. TRBV1 is labeled a pseudogene. The CDR3 length is 17 residues. In nucleotides, the CDR3 is TGCACCAGCAGCCATGGACTAGCGGGGGGTCGCACAGATACGCAGTATTTT. The encoded protein is CTSSHGLAGGRTDTQYF.

The count of this clone is one. The chain recombines TRBV18 with TRBJ2-3; weak D call: TRBD1 (6 bases). With 2 bases removed from V and 1 base from J, the gap between germline ends came to 10 bases. CDR1 is KGHSH and CDR2 is LQKENI in the germline V gene. The length of the CDR3 is 15 residues. In DNA, the CDR3 is TGTGCCAGCTCACCAGAGGACAGTGGCACAGATACGCAGTATTTT. It codes for CASSPEDSGTDTQYF.

This rearrangement joins TRBV30 to TRBJ1-5; TRBD1 aligns across 8 bases. Germline assignment: CDR1 GTSNPN and CDR2 SVGIG (reference sequence). V lost 0 bases, J lost 6 bases, and 7 bases stayed unmatched. The CDR3 is made up of 15 amino acids. The CDR3: CAWSVPGQGFQPQHF. CDR3 nucleotide sequence: TGTGCCTGGAGTGTACCCGGACAGGGTTTTCAGCCCCAGCATTTT.

The CDR3 nucleotides are TGTGCCAGCAGCTTTAGTAGGGGTTCGGGCTACACCTTC. Translating gives CASSFSRGSGYTF. This chain links TRBV11-1 with TRBJ1-2; tentative D call: TRBD1 (5 bases). Germline CDR1 and CDR2: SGHAT and FQDESV (reference sequence). V lost 3 bases to trimming and J lost 8 bases, with 13 bases between them. CDR3 length: 13 amino acids.

The genes are TRBV4-1 and TRBJ2-5; 8 bases are a match to TRBD1. The CDR3 length is 15 residues. Germline CDR1 MGHRA, CDR2 YSYEKL. Trimming at V came to 3 bases and at J to 2 bases, leaving 5 bases not matched to a gene. The CDR3 sequence: CASSQTGARQETQYF. The CDR3 DNA reads TGCGCCAGCAGCCAGACAGGGGCGAGACAAGAGACCCAGTACTTC.

V gene TRBV11-2 combines with J gene TRBJ2-7, with D possibly matching TRBD2 (6 bases). The CDR3 has 11 amino acids. Looked up from germline, CDR1 is SGHAT and CDR2 is FQNNGV. V was cut by 5 bases and J by 6 bases, with 8 bases left in between. CDR3 bases: TGTGCCAGCAGCGTTAGCGGCGAGCAGTACTTC. This codes for CASSVSGEQYF.

This clone occurred a few times. V gene TRBV6-5 combines with J gene TRBJ1-6; no firm D call. The germline V gene has CDR1 MNHEY and CDR2 SVGAGI. CDR3 size: 15 residues. The germline V and J ends were trimmed by 2 bases and 9 bases, with 14 bases remaining between them. CDR3 sequence: CASSYDRQAFSPLHF. DNA for the CDR3: TGTGCCAGCAGTTACGATCGACAAGCCTTTTCACCCCTCCACTTT.

The gene calls are TRBV10-1 and TRBJ2-7; D is unclear. This CDR3 comprises 13 residues. The germline V gene encodes CDR1 WNHNN and CDR2 SYGVQD (reference sequence). Trimming removed 2 bases at V and 6 bases at J, with 11 bases between. The CDR3 DNA reads TGCGCCAGCAGTGAGACCCCCAACAGCGAGCAGTACTTC. Translating it yields CASSETPNSEQYF.

CDR3 in DNA: TGCGCCAGCAGACCAGGGGTTGAGAACACTGAAGCTTTCTTT. As protein: CASRPGVENTEAFF. The chain is built from TRBV5-1 and TRBJ1-1, with a weak D call TRBD1 (6 bases). The germline V and J ends were trimmed by 5 bases and 1 base, with 12 bases remaining between them. The CDR3 is 14 amino acids. CDR1 SGHRS and CDR2 YFSETQ come from the germline V gene.

This sequence joins TRBV5-8 and TRBJ1-6; 9 nucleotides agree with TRBD1. Germline V gene sequence: CDR1 SGHTS, CDR2 YDEGEE. The junction had 5 bases not matched to a gene; V was cut back by 2 bases and J by 8 bases. CDR3 length: 15 residues. CDR3 sequence reads: CASSFRDRVDSPLHF. For the CDR3, the DNA is TGTGCCAGCAGCTTCCGGGACAGGGTCGATTCACCCCTCCACTTT.

The chain uses TRBV5-4 and TRBJ2-5, with 10 bases fitting TRBD2. J was trimmed by 0 bases and V by 4 bases; bases with no gene match: 12. This CDR3 comprises 18 residues. Germline CDR1 and CDR2: SGHNT and YYREEE (reference sequence). CDR3 sequence reads: CASSHGLLAGLYQETQYF. The CDR3 coding sequence is TGTGCCAGCAGCCACGGACTACTAGCGGGGCTGTACCAAGAGACCCAGTACTTC.

The V gene is TRBV7-9, the J gene TRBJ2-5; no firm D call. The length of the CDR3 is 16 residues. The germline CDR1 and CDR2 sequences are SEHNR and FQNEAQ (reference sequence). V was clipped by 3 bases and J by 2 bases, with 16 bases between them. The CDR3 spells CASSFRGTERQETQYF. DNA of the CDR3: TGTGCCAGCAGCTTCAGAGGCACCGAGCGTCAAGAGACCCAGTACTTC.

This chain's CDR3 is CATSRPGGTERKLFF. Here the CDR3 DNA reads TGTGCCACCAGCAGGCCCGGAGGGACGGAGAGAAAACTGTTTTTT. V is TRBV15 and J is TRBJ1-4, with D possibly being TRBD1 (5 bases). Germline V gene lookup returns CDR1 LNHNV and CDR2 YYDKDF (reference sequence). CDR3 length: 15 amino acids. Trimming pared 3 bases from V and 10 bases from J, leaving 18 bases between.

This rearrangement joins TRBV18 to TRBJ2-2; TRBD1 aligns across 8 bases. This CDR3 has 16 residues. The ends lost 3 bases at V and 1 base at J; junction bases unmatched: 4. Germline lookup yields CDR1 KGHSH and CDR2 LQKENI. CDR3 DNA sequence: TGTGCCAGCTCACCTGACAGGGGAAGGAACACCGGGGAGCTGTTTTTT. It is translated as CASSPDRGRNTGELFF.

V gene TRBV24-1 combines with J gene TRBJ1-2, with 11 bases aligning to TRBD1. Germline V gives CDR1 KGHDR, CDR2 SFDVKD. CDR3 length equals 17 residues. J was trimmed by 4 bases and V by 3 bases; bases with no gene match: 9. The CDR3 DNA is TGTGCCACCAGTGATGGATCAGGGACAGGGGGTGGCTATGGCTACACCTTC. Translating gives CATSDGSGTGGGYGYTF.

The rearrangement links TRBV2 to TRBJ2-5; no reliable D call. CDR3 length: 15 amino acids. Trimming cost V 5 bases and J 1 base, with 14 bases left between them. Germline CDR1 is SNHLY and CDR2 is FYNNEI. The CDR3 region has the DNA TGTGCCAGCAGTACAGAATTGAACAGCCAAGAGACCCAGTACTTC. This gives the protein CASSTELNSQETQYF.

The gene calls are TRBV6-5 and TRBJ1-1; D is perhaps TRBD1 (5 bases). Germline lookup yields CDR1 MNHEY and CDR2 SVGAGI. This CDR3 contains 15 residues. Trimming left V 10 bases short and J 0 bases short, with 18 bases between. CDR3 coding DNA: TGTGCCATCTTTATAGTAGGGGTGATGAACACTGAAGCTTTCTTT. Translation gives CAIFIVGVMNTEAFF.